This TCR beta chain was sequenced for a study of T cell changes during pregnancy in multiple sclerosis. The CDR3 consists of 11 residues. Germline CDR1 reads SGHNT; CDR2 reads YYREEE (reference sequence). The ends were cut back, 3 bases at V and 8 bases at J, with 6 bases in the middle. TCRdb keeps only in-frame clones here, not all; method: immunoSEQ multiplex PCR. The sample gives roughly 59,000 clones, approximately 95% of which show up once; approximately 3.4% is in the top ten. The sequence came from a female donor with multiple sclerosis, enrolled in a pregnancy study. This chain joins TRBV5-4 and TRBJ2-1; no firm D call. The material was CD8+ T cells from peripheral blood mononuclear cells, obtained in the second trimester of pregnancy. Here the CDR3 reads CASSSGDEQFF. DNA for the CDR3: TGTGCCAGCAGCTCCGGAGATGAGCAGTTCTTC.